This TCR beta chain was retrieved from a study of chemoradiotherapy in HPV16-positive cancers. Deletions cut 0 bases from V and 0 bases from J, with 3 bases between. The length of the CDR3 is 14 residues. Germline-derived CDR1 and CDR2 are SGDLS and YYNGEE. As regards this clone: The target antigen is unknown.

TCRdb's table, derived via immunoSEQ multiplex PCR, lists solely in-frame clones and lacks some. The sample lists fewer than 8,000 clones, about 89% seen once, with roughly 4% in the top ten. Overall study findings and caveats: HPV-specific T cells were functionally defined from only two HPV16-positive patients. Better recurrence-free survival went with HPV-responsive T-cell expansion in HPV16-positive patients. During treatment, candidate HPV-specific clones and E7-related motifs expanded in tumor.

The chain joins TRBV9 to TRBJ1-4; unclear D gene. The TCR comes from a human donor with HPV-associated anogenital cancer. Collection took place from a patient who underwent chemoradiotherapy. The CDR3 loop is CASSVDATNEKLFF. The CDR3 DNA reads TGTGCCAGCAGCGTAGACGCAACTAATGAAAAACTGTTTTTT.